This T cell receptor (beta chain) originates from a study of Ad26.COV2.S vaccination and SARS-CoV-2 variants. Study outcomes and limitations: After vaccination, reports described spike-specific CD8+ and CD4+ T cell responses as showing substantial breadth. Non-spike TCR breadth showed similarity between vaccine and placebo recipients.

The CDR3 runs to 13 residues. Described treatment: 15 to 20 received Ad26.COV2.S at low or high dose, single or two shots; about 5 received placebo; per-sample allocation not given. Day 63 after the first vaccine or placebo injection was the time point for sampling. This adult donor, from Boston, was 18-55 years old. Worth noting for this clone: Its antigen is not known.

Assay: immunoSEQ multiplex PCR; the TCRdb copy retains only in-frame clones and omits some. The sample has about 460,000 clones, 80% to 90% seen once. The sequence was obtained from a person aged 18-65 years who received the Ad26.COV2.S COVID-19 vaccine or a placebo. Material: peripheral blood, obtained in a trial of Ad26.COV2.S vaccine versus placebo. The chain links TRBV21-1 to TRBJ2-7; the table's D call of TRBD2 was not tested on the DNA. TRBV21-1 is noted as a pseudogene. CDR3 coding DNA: TGTGCCAGCAGCAAAGTAGGAGGCTACGAGCAGTACTTC. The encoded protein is CASSKVGGYEQYF.